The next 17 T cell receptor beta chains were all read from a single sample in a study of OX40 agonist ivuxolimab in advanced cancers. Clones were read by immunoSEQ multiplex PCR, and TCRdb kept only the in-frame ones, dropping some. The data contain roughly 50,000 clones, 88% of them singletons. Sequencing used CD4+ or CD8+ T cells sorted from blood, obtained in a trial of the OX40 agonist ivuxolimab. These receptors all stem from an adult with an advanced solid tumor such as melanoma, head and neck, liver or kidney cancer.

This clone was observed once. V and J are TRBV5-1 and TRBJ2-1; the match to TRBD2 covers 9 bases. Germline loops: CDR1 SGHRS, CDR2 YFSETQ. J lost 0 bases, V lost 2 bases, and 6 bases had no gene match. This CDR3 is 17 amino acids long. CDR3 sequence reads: CASSFWHSGSSYNEQFF. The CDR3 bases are TGCGCCAGCAGCTTTTGGCATAGCGGGAGCTCCTACAATGAGCAGTTCTTC.

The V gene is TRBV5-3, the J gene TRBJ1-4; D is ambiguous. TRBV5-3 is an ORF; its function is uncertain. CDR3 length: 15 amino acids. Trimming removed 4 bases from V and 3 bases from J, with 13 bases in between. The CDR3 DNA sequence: TGTGCCAGAAGCCCGAGGCAGTCGTCTAATGAAAAACTGTTTTTT. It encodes CARSPRQSSNEKLFF.

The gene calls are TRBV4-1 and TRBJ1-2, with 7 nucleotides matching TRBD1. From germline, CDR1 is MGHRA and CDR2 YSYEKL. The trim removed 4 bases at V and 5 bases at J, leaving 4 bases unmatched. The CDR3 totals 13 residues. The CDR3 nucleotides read TGCGCCAGCAGCCCGAACAGGGGATATGGCTACACCTTC. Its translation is CASSPNRGYGYTF.

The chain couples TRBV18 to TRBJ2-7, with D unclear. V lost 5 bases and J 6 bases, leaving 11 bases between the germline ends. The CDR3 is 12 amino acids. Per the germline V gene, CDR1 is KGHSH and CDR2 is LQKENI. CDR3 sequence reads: CASSSTGPEQYF. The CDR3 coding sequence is TGTGCCAGCTCATCGACTGGGCCCGAGCAGTACTTC.

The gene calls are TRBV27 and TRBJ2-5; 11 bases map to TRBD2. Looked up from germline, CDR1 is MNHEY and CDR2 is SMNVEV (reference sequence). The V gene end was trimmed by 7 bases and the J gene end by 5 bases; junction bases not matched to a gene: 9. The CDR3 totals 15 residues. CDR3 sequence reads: CASTEIAGGLETQYF. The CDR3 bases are TGTGCCAGCACCGAAATAGCGGGGGGGCTGGAGACCCAGTACTTC.

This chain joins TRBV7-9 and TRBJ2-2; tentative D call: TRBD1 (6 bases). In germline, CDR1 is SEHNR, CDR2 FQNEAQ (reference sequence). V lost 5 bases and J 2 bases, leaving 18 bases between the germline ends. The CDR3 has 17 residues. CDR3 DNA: TGTGCCAGCAGCCCCCTTTTTGGACAGCTTAACACCGGGGAGCTGTTTTTT. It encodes CASSPLFGQLNTGELFF.

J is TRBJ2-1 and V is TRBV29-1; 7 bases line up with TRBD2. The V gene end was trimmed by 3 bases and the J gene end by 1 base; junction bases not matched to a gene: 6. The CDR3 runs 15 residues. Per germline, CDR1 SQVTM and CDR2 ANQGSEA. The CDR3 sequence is CSVEGTTASYNEQFF. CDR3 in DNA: TGCAGCGTTGAGGGGACTACCGCATCCTACAATGAGCAGTTCTTC.

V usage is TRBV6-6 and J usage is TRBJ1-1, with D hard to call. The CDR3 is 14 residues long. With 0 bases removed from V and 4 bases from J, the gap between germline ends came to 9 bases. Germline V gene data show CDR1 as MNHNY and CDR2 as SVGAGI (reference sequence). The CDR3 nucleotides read TGTGCCAGCAGTTACTCGGTAGTCGTCACTGAAGCTTTCTTT. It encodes CASSYSVVVTEAFF.

The CDR3 reads CASSLTTARGPGHSYEQYF. DNA for the CDR3: TGTGCCAGCAGCTTAACGACAGCTAGAGGCCCGGGGCACTCCTACGAGCAGTACTTC. The genes are TRBV7-9 and TRBJ2-7; D may match TRBD1 or TRBD2 (5 bases each). Per the germline V gene, CDR1 is SEHNR and CDR2 is FQNEAQ (reference sequence). The CDR3 contains 19 residues. V was cut by 2 bases and J by 0 bases, with 23 bases left in between.

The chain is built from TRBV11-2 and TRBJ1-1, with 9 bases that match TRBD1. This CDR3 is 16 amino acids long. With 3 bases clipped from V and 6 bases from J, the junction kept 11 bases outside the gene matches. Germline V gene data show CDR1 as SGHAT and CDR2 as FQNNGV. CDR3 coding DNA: TGTGCCAGCAGCTTTTCCGGGACAGGGTATGTGGCTGAAGCTTTCTTT. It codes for CASSFSGTGYVAEAFF.

The CDR3 is CAWSQEGIGTGELFF. In DNA, the CDR3 is TGTGCCTGGAGTCAGGAGGGAATCGGCACCGGGGAGCTGTTTTTT. The chain recombines TRBV30 with TRBJ2-2; D might be TRBD2 (6 bases). The ends were cut back, 2 bases at V and 4 bases at J, with 14 bases in the middle. The CDR3 totals 15 residues. Germline V gives CDR1 GTSNPN, CDR2 SVGIG (reference sequence).

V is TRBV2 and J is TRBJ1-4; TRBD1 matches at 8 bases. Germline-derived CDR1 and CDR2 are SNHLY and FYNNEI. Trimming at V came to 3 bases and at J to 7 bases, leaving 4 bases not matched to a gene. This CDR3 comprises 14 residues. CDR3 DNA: TGTGCCAGCAGTGACCAGGGGGCGGGTGAAAAACTGTTTTTT. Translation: CASSDQGAGEKLFF.

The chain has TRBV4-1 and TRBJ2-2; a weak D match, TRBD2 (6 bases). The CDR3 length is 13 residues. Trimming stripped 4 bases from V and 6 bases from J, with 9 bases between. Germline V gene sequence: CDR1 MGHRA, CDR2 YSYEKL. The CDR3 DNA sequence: TGCGCCAGCAGCCTCGGAGGGCCCGGGGAGCTGTTTTTT. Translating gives CASSLGGPGELFF.

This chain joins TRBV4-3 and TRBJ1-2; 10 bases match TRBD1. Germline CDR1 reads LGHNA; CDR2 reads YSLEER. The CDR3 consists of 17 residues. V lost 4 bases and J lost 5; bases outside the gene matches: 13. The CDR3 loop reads CASSLEHSGTGVYGYTF. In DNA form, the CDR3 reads TGCGCCAGCAGCCTTGAACATTCCGGGACAGGGGTTTATGGCTACACCTTC.

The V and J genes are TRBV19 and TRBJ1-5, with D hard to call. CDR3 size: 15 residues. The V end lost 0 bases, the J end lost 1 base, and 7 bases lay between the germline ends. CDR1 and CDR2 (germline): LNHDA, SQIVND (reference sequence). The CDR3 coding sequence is TGTGCCAGTAGTATAGAAAGGAGCAGCAATCAGCCCCAGCATTTT. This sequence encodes CASSIERSSNQPQHF.

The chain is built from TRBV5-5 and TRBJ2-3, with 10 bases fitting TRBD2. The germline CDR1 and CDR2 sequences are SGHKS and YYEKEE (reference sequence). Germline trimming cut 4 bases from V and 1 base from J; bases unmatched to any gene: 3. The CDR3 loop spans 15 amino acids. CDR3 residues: CASSEGTSGTDTQYF. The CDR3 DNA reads TGTGCCAGCAGCGAAGGGACTAGCGGCACAGATACGCAGTATTTT.

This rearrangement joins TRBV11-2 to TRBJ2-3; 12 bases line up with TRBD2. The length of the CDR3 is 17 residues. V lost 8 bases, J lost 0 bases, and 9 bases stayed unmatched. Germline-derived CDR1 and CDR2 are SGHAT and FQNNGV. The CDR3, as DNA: TGTGCCAGCGGGAGGCTAGCGGGGGGGCTAAGCACAGATACGCAGTATTTT. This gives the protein CASGRLAGGLSTDTQYF.